This TCR beta chain was found in a study of radiation and T cells in renal cell carcinoma (dated by TCRdb to about 2020). Notes on the research overall: Samples were obtained from a clinical trial, in which 15 Gy stereotactic body radiation therapy was delivered to primary renal cell carcinomas and nephrectomy was performed 4 weeks later. Across all 53 samples, several million unique CDR3 nucleotide sequences encoding 2,658,974 unique CDR3 amino acid sequences were identified. In total, about 50 samples underwent TCR beta sequencing: approximately 26 tumors plus 27 peripheral blood samples.

The sample's time point, from its label and the paper: blood 2 weeks post-SBRT. This specimen's treatment or condition label, per the study, means: 15 Gy SBRT to primary tumor, nephrectomy 4 weeks later. To follow tumor-enriched clonotypes, peripheral blood was collected serially from radiation-treated patients at baseline and again at 2 weeks and 4 weeks after SBRT. Renal cell carcinoma with clear cell pathology was present in all patients. Genomic DNA for TCR sequencing was prepared using the QIAamp DNA Blood Mini Kit (Qiagen). The analyses included just those samples that passed every quality control check. Details on this clone: Its binding antigen is unknown. Nothing much larger sits one base from this clone, and base qualities are not available.

Following the manufacturer's recommendations, the immunoSEQ kit was used to generate TCR beta libraries from genomic DNA. To prepare libraries, a first multiplex PCR with proprietary primers was run, followed by a second PCR that added unique barcodes, and a bead cleanup was done after each round. Each sample batch included a kit-provided positive control reaction and a negative control reaction. The final libraries were assessed on an Agilent 4200 TapeStation D1000 ScreenTape, pooled by volume, and quantified by qPCR. An Illumina NextSeq500 fitted with a MidOutput 150-cycle cartridge performed the sequencing, running 156 Read1 cycles and 15 Index1 cycles with the kit's custom primers. The pooled library was loaded at 0.8 to 1 pM with an approximately 22% PhiX control spike-in. The source study handled its data this way. Vendor-processed data were analyzed in R, with a clonotype defined as all T cells sharing the same CDR3 nucleotide sequence. For clone abundance analyses, frequencies were normalized to the 10,000 most abundant clones in each sample. Public T cell clones, which averaged fewer than five per sample, were removed prior to analysis. Tumor-enriched and baseline blood-enriched clonotypes were defined by at least a 32-fold difference in abundance between compartments. Clonotypes expanded or contracted between blood time points were identified with a beta-binomial differential abundance model. The Baroni-Urbani and Buser coefficient was used to measure tumor-blood repertoire similarity, and groups were compared with two-tailed Wilcoxon tests in R. The clones in this table, taken by TCRdb from immuneACCESS, are in-frame only. Not every clone is retained; where verified, under half of the shortfall comes from an unresolved V gene, and the cause of the rest is unknown. Clonal size and the V and J genes are those of that table, whereas D and trimming came from the DNA. The sample table records 25,000 to 30,000 clones; 81% of these occur just once. The ten largest clonotypes hold under 40% of the sample.

Results the study describes overall, beyond this receptor: Changes in the blood repertoire were not tracked past 4 weeks after treatment. Because no pretreatment tumor biopsies were available, whether clonotypes were present in the tumor at baseline could not be determined. Effects of radiation dose or scheduling on the TCR repertoire could not be addressed with the single-armed trial design. In blood, the top tumor clonotypes increased from baseline to 2 weeks after radiation and then shrank by 4 weeks, which suggests a temporary expansion of tumor-resident clones.

Specimen: blood, collected from a patient whose treatment included radiotherapy and nephrectomy. This TCR derives from a man aged 60-69 years with renal cell carcinoma.

Here is the DNA: TGTGCCAGCAGCCCGCCTAGCGGGAGCGCCGGAAATGAGCAGTTCTTC. Protein translation: CASSPPSGSAGNEQFF. The chain couples TRBV5-6 to TRBJ2-1; 10 bases in between match TRBD2. Per the germline V gene, SGHDT is the CDR1 and YYEEEE is the CDR2. Including cysteine and phenylalanine, the CDR3 has 16 amino acids. Only the CDR3 region is kept as DNA, spanning 48 bases read in frame from base 1. The germline V end is reduced by 4 bases and the J end by 7 bases; junction bases left unmatched: 11.